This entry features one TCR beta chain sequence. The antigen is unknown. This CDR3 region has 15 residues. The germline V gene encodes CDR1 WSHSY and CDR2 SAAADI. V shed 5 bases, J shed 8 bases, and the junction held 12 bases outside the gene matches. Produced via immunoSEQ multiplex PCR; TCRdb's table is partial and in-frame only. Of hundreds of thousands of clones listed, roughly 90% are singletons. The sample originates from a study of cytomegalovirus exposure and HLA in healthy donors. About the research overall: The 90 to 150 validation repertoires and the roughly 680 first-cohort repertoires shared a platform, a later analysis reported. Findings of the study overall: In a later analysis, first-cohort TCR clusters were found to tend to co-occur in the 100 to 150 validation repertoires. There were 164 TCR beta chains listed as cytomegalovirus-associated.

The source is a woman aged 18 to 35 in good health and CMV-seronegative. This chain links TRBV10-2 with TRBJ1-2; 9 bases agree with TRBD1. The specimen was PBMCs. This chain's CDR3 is CASSPTGTGRNGYTF. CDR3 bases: TGCGCCAGCAGTCCAACCGGGACAGGGCGTAACGGCTACACCTTC.